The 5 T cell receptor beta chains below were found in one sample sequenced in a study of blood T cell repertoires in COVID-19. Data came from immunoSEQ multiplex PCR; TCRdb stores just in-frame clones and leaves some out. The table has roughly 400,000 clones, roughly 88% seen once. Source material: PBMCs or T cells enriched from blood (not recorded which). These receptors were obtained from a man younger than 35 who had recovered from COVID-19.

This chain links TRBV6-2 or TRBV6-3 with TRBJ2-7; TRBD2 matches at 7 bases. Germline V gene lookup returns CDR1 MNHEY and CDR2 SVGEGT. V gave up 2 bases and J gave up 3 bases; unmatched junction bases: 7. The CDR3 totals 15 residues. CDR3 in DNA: TGTGCCAGCAGTTACCCTCCGGGGGGTTTCTACGAGCAGTACTTC. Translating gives CASSYPPGGFYEQYF.

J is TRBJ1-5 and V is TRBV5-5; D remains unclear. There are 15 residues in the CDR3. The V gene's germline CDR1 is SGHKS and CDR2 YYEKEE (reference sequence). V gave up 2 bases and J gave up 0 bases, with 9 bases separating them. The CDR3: CASSLSTYSNQPQHF. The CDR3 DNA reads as TGTGCCAGCAGCTTATCAACATATAGCAATCAGCCCCAGCATTTT.

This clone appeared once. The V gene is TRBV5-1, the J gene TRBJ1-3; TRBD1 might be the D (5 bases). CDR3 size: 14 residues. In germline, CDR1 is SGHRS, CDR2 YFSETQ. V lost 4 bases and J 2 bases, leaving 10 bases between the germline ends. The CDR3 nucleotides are TGCGCCAGCAGCACCGCAGGGACTGGAAACACCATATATTTT. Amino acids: CASSTAGTGNTIYF.

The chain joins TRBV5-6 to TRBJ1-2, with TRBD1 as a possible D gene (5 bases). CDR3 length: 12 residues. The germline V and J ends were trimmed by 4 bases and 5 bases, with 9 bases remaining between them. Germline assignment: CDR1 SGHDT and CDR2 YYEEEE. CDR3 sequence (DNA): TGTGCCAGCAGCGGCGACAGTTATGGCTACACCTTC. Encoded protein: CASSGDSYGYTF.

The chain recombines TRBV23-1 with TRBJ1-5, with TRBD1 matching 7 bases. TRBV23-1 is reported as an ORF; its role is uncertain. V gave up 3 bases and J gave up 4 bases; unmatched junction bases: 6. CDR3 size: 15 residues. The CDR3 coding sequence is TGCGCCAGCAGTCAGACCGGGACAGCTAATCAGCCCCAGCATTTT. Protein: CASSQTGTANQPQHF.